This T cell receptor beta chain was captured in a study of blood T cell repertoires in COVID-19. Study-wide background: Sites in the United States, Italy and Spain provided acute and convalescent COVID-19 samples. Sources were T cells, B-cell-depleted T cells, or PBMCs; the material itself was cDNA or gDNA.

In the original processing: Reference gene primers were amplified, and this amplification served to estimate nucleated cell counts. Some clones are missing from TCRdb's copy, which holds only in-frame ones; the method was immunoSEQ multiplex PCR. V and J calls and clone size are given by that table; D and trimming were obtained from the DNA. Of approximately 300,000 clones in the sample, approximately 85% were seen once. Trimming left V 5 bases short and J 2 bases short, with 21 bases between. The CDR3 loop spans 18 amino acids. Germline V gives CDR1 MNHEY, CDR2 SMNVEV (reference sequence). In Seattle, patients joined the study during active infection and were tracked longitudinally.

The sample comprised peripheral blood. This chain links TRBV27 with TRBJ1-4; D gene ambiguous. The source of this sequence is a human donor with COVID-19, enrolled during active disease. The donor label of this sample is uncertain. As DNA, the CDR3 is TGTGCCAGCAGTCCTTCCAATCCTGGAGTTTTGACTAATGAAAAACTGTTTTTT. Translated: CASSPSNPGVLTNEKLFF.